The present T cell receptor (beta chain) was sequenced within a study of CD8 T cells in ankylosing spondylitis. Whole-study findings and limits: What appeared characteristic of ankylosing spondylitis blood was a TCR beta motif of fewer than ten highly homologous variants.

This CDR3 region has 14 residues. V was pared by 6 bases and J by 5 bases, with 7 bases of the junction left unmatched. CDR1 is SGHRS and CDR2 is YFSETQ in the germline V gene. This clonotype was observed a handful of times. The antigen remains undetermined. In TCRdb, the 5' RACE reads were re-called with MiXCR into one record per CDR3 protein. The table shows around 430,000 distinct CDR3 sequences, with roughly 18% occurring only once. The sample was blood, either unsorted or a sorted T cell fraction (not recorded which). This clonotype originated in a male donor with ankylosing spondylitis. This chain joins TRBV5-1 and TRBJ1-4; 7 bases are a match to TRBD1. The CDR3 loop is CASTRQGTNEKLFF. CDR3 in DNA: TGCGCCAGCACCAGACAGGGTACCAATGAAAAACTGTTTTTT.